The 25 T cell receptor beta chains below come from one sample, sequenced in a study of blood T cell repertoires in COVID-19. The protocol was immunoSEQ multiplex PCR, while the TCRdb copy is restricted to in-frame clones and leaves out a portion. The data hold 210,000 or so clones, with roughly 80% observed a single time. The sequenced sample was peripheral blood. The receptors come from a woman of 80 years or more with active or convalescent COVID-19.

This chain links TRBV11-2 with TRBJ2-1; 7 bases are shared with TRBD1. CDR1 SGHAT and CDR2 FQNNGV come from the germline V gene. With 5 bases clipped from V and 6 bases from J, the junction kept 4 bases outside the gene matches. CDR3 size: 13 residues. The CDR3 DNA reads as TGTGCCAGCAGCAAGGACAGGCTCAATGAGCAGTTCTTC. Translating it yields CASSKDRLNEQFF.

The chain carries TRBV5-1 and TRBJ2-3; 7 nucleotides agree with TRBD2. The trim removed 1 base at V and 3 bases at J, leaving 8 bases unmatched. There are 16 residues in the CDR3. Per germline, CDR1 SGHRS and CDR2 YFSETQ. As DNA, the CDR3 is TGCGCCAGCAGCTTGTTTTCGGGAGGAAGGACAGATACGCAGTATTTT. Translation gives CASSLFSGGRTDTQYF.

The J gene is TRBJ2-7, the V gene TRBV5-4; 10 bases are shared with TRBD2. Germline V gives CDR1 SGHNT, CDR2 YYREEE (reference sequence). J gave up 2 bases and V 7 bases, and 12 bases lay outside the gene matches. The CDR3 extends over 16 amino acids. The CDR3 loop reads CASQDSSGRAAYEQYF. The CDR3 DNA reads as TGTGCCAGCCAGGATTCAAGCGGGAGGGCCGCCTACGAGCAGTACTTC.

The gene calls are TRBV12-2 and TRBJ1-2; the table's D call, TRBD1, was not checked against the DNA. TRBV12-2 is a known pseudogene. The CDR3 contains 10 residues. CDR3 DNA: TGTGCAAGTCGCACAACGGGCTACACCTTC. Protein: CASRTTGYTF.

The CDR3 here is CASSPAPGNYGYTF. The CDR3 nucleotides read TGTGCCAGCTCACCCGCTCCAGGAAACTATGGCTACACCTTC. This chain uses TRBV18 with TRBJ1-2; no definite D call. This CDR3 spans 14 amino acids. The V end was cut by 3 bases, the J end by 2 bases, with 10 bases between. Per the germline V gene, CDR1 is KGHSH and CDR2 is LQKENI.

The CDR3 nucleotides are TGTGCCAGCAGCTCGCGACAGGGGAGGACAGATGGCTACACCTTC. This encodes CASSSRQGRTDGYTF. This rearrangement joins TRBV5-4 to TRBJ1-2, with TRBD1 matching 8 bases. The CDR3 is 15 amino acids. The germline CDR1 and CDR2 sequences are SGHNT and YYREEE (reference sequence). J lost 6 bases, V lost 3 bases, and 10 bases had no gene match.

The V and J genes are TRBV7-2 and TRBJ1-6; 7 bases fit TRBD1. The ends lost 1 base at V and 10 bases at J; junction bases unmatched: 4. CDR3 length: 14 amino acids. Germline V gene data show CDR1 as SGHTA and CDR2 as FQGNSA. The CDR3 DNA reads as TGTGCCAGCAGCTTAGAGGCAGGGGGGTCACCCCTCCACTTT. Protein sequence: CASSLEAGGSPLHF.

This chain links TRBV30 with TRBJ1-6, with D possibly TRBD1 on 6 matching bases. This CDR3 has 17 residues. The V gene's germline CDR1 is GTSNPN and CDR2 SVGIG (reference sequence). The V end lost 3 bases, the J end lost 7 bases, and 22 bases lay between the germline ends. The CDR3 sequence: CAWSDVRPGALNSPLHF. Written as DNA, the CDR3 is TGTGCCTGGAGCGATGTACGGCCAGGGGCCCTCAATTCACCCCTCCACTTT.

V and J are TRBV9 and TRBJ2-7; D might be TRBD1 (5 bases). This CDR3 is 14 amino acids long. The V and J ends lost 2 bases and 0 bases respectively, with 9 bases between them. CDR1 and CDR2 from the germline V gene are SGDLS and YYNGEE. CDR3 in amino acids: CASSVQGHSYEQYF. The CDR3, as DNA: TGTGCCAGCAGCGTTCAGGGCCACTCCTACGAGCAGTACTTC. Filled out from reference TRBV9 and TRBJ2-7, the complete variable domain reads DSGVTQTPKHLITATGQRVTLRCSPRSGDLSVYWYQQSLDQGLQFLIQYYNGEERAKGNILERFSAQQFPDLHSELNLSSLELGDSALYFCASSVQGHSYEQYFGPGTRLTVT.

This rearrangement joins TRBV6-5 to TRBJ1-1; D may be TRBD1 (5 bases). Trimming left V 7 bases short and J 1 base short, with 13 bases between. The germline CDR1 and CDR2 sequences are MNHEY and SVGAGI. CDR3 size: 14 residues. CDR3 loop: CASTKQGANTEAFF. DNA of the CDR3: TGTGCCAGCACCAAGCAAGGGGCGAACACTGAAGCTTTCTTT.

V gene TRBV3-1 (or the pseudogene TRBV3-2) combines with J gene TRBJ2-7; maybe TRBD2 (6 bases). V shed 4 bases and J shed 3 bases, with 19 bases lying between them. In germline, CDR1 is LGHDT, CDR2 YNNKEL (reference sequence). CDR3 length equals 16 residues. The CDR3 sequence is CASSLGLERVRYEQYF. Here the CDR3 DNA reads TGTGCCAGCAGCCTCGGACTGGAGCGGGTACGCTACGAGCAGTACTTC.

J is TRBJ2-3 and V is TRBV11-2; 9 bases are a match to TRBD1. The ends lost 5 bases at V and 4 bases at J; junction bases unmatched: 4. This CDR3 region has 14 residues. Germline CDR1 SGHAT, CDR2 FQNNGV. CDR3 sequence reads: CASSLGQGADTQYF. In DNA form, the CDR3 reads TGTGCCAGCAGCCTGGGACAGGGTGCAGATACGCAGTATTTT.

V is TRBV10-3 and J is TRBJ1-6; 10 bases fit TRBD1. The CDR3 runs 13 residues. V lost 11 bases, J lost 8 bases, and 6 bases stayed unmatched. CDR1 ENHRY and CDR2 SYGVKD come from the germline V gene. Here the CDR3 DNA reads TGTGCCCTCCGACAGGGGGCAGATTCACCCCTCCACTTT. It translates to CALRQGADSPLHF.

The chain joins TRBV19 to TRBJ2-6, with 7 nucleotides matching TRBD1. Per the germline V gene, CDR1 is LNHDA and CDR2 is SQIVND (reference sequence). There are 19 residues in the CDR3. V trimming: 5 bases; J trimming: 1 base; junction bases outside the gene matches: 14. The DNA for the CDR3 is TGTGCCAGTAGTCTCCCGAAGCAGGGGGTTGGGTCTGGGGCCAACGTCCTGACTTTC. It is translated as CASSLPKQGVGSGANVLTF.

This clone was picked up a small number of times. V and J are TRBV11-3 and TRBJ1-1, with D maybe TRBD1 (6 bases). With 5 bases removed from V and 10 bases from J, the gap between germline ends came to 17 bases. The length of the CDR3 is 13 residues. Germline CDR1 and CDR2: SGHNT and YENEEA. The CDR3 is CASSASLTGRAFF. The CDR3 region has the DNA TGTGCCAGCAGCGCCTCTCTCACAGGGCGAGCTTTCTTT. The complete variable domain, with remaining parts taken from reference TRBV11-3 and TRBJ1-1, reads EAGVVQSPRYKIIEKKQPVAFWCNPISGHNTLYWYLQNLGQGPELLIRYENEEAVDDSQLPKDRFSAERLKGVDSTLKIQPAELGDSAVYLCASSASLTGRAFFGQGTRLTVV.

The CDR3 sequence is CASSPTQGARTNTEAFF. The CDR3 DNA follows: TGTGCCAGCTCACCAACTCAGGGGGCGCGGACGAACACTGAAGCTTTCTTT. The chain uses TRBV18 and TRBJ1-1, with 8 bases fitting TRBD1. Germline V gives CDR1 KGHSH, CDR2 LQKENI. This CDR3 has 17 residues. V gave up 2 bases and J gave up 1 base; unmatched junction bases: 9.

This rearrangement joins TRBV3-1 (or the pseudogene TRBV3-2) to TRBJ2-3; 7 nucleotides agree with TRBD1. Germline V gene lookup returns CDR1 LGHDT and CDR2 YNNKEL (reference sequence). The CDR3 spans 14 residues. The V segment lost 7 bases and the J segment 5 bases; nucleotides outside the gene matches: 9. CDR3 DNA: TGTGCCAGCAATAATAAGGGGGCGGGAGATACGCAGTATTTT. This codes for CASNNKGAGDTQYF.

The chain couples TRBV9 to TRBJ2-3, with 10 bases lining up with TRBD2. Per the germline V gene, CDR1 is SGDLS and CDR2 is YYNGEE. J was trimmed by 7 bases and V by 0 bases; bases with no gene match: 8. This CDR3 comprises 16 residues. CDR3 residues: CASSVEGAGGPNTQYF. As DNA, the CDR3 is TGTGCCAGCAGCGTAGAAGGAGCGGGAGGGCCAAATACGCAGTATTTT.

This clone appeared a single time. V usage is TRBV2 and J usage is TRBJ2-3; 9 bases align to TRBD2. Germline V gives CDR1 SNHLY, CDR2 FYNNEI. The length of the CDR3 is 15 residues. The junction had 3 bases not matched to a gene; V was cut back by 4 bases and J by 1 base. The CDR3 reads CASSVWTSGTDTQYF. In nucleotides, the CDR3 is TGTGCCAGCAGTGTATGGACTAGCGGCACAGATACGCAGTATTTT.

The chain is built from TRBV9 and TRBJ1-3; perhaps TRBD1 as D (6 bases). The CDR3 is 15 residues long. Per the germline V gene, CDR1 is SGDLS and CDR2 is YYNGEE. V shed 3 bases and J shed 2 bases, with 12 bases lying between them. The CDR3 reads CASSGRTVTGNTIYF. The CDR3 nucleotides are TGTGCCAGCAGCGGCCGGACAGTAACTGGAAACACCATATATTTT.

This chain joins TRBV10-3 and TRBJ2-3, with 7 bases lining up with TRBD2. Trimming took 8 bases from V and 2 from J; bases not matched to a gene: 1. The length of the CDR3 is 12 residues. Germline-derived CDR1 and CDR2 are ENHRY and SYGVKD. The CDR3 sequence: CAIAGVTDTQYF. The CDR3 coding sequence is TGTGCCATCGCGGGAGTCACAGATACGCAGTATTTT.

This chain joins TRBV6-1 and TRBJ1-1; D remains ambiguous. Trimming pared 3 bases from V and 1 base from J, leaving 6 bases between. The germline gives CDR1 MNHNS, CDR2 SASEGT. The CDR3 has 13 residues. The CDR3 DNA is TGTGCCAGCAGTGACCTCTGGAACACTGAAGCTTTCTTT. It specifies CASSDLWNTEAFF.

The J gene is TRBJ1-1, the V gene TRBV12-3 or TRBV12-4; the match to TRBD1 covers 8 bases. The CDR3 totals 13 residues. The J segment lost 10 bases and the V segment lost 5 bases, leaving 9 bases of the junction unmatched. CDR3 nucleotide sequence: TGTGCCAGCAGTCCACTACAGGGGGTAGTAGCTTTCTTT. It specifies CASSPLQGVVAFF.

The genes are TRBV7-9 and TRBJ2-2; perhaps TRBD1 as D (5 bases). From germline, CDR1 is SEHNR and CDR2 FQNEAQ (reference sequence). This CDR3 contains 15 residues. Trimming cost V 1 base and J 4 bases, with 10 bases left between them. CDR3 sequence: CASSLDRRGTGELFF. The CDR3 DNA follows: TGTGCCAGCAGCTTAGACAGGAGAGGCACCGGGGAGCTGTTTTTT.

The chain has TRBV11-3 and TRBJ1-1; D possibly corresponds to TRBD1 (6 bases). CDR1 SGHNT and CDR2 YENEEA come from the germline V gene. V dropped 5 bases and J dropped 4 bases, with 14 bases sitting between them. CDR3 length equals 14 residues. CDR3 sequence: CASSPGGGGTEAFF. The CDR3 DNA sequence: TGTGCCAGCAGCCCTGGGGGAGGGGGCACTGAAGCTTTCTTT.